These 2 T cell receptor beta chains were sequenced from one sample in a study of shared clonotypes between healthy human individuals (dated by TCRdb to between 2020 and 2021). To prepare the library, the immunoSEQ multiplex PCR assay was applied. TCRdb stores this immuneACCESS table with in-frame sequences only. Part of the clones is absent; in the studies checked, under half of the shortfall reflects unresolved V genes, and no reason is known for the rest. Counted in this sample were roughly 1.5 million clones; approximately 98% of them appeared once. Of the sample, about 0.42% is held by the ten largest clones. The sequenced material came from naive CD4+ T cells sorted from blood. The cell subset or site label, as the study defines it: CD45RA+ positively selected. These receptors were obtained from a man aged 25-45 years in good health.

This chain links TRBV21-1 with TRBJ2-3; the tabulated D call, TRBD2, remains unverified against the DNA. TRBV21-1 represents a pseudogene. There are 21 residues in the CDR3. Here the CDR3 reads CASSKNAGTSGRAYQADTQYF. The DNA for the CDR3 is TGTGCCAGCAGCAAAAATGCAGGGACTAGCGGGAGGGCCTACCAGGCAGATACGCAGTATTTT.

The chain combines TRBV10-1 with TRBJ2-1; TRBD2 agrees at 7 bases. V lost 4 bases to trimming and J lost 7 bases; unmatched junction nucleotides: 10. Germline V lookup: CDR1 WNHNN, CDR2 SYGVQD (reference sequence). This CDR3 contains 15 residues. CDR3 nucleotides: TGCGCCAGCAGTGGTTTGACGGGAGGAGGTAATGAGCAGTTCTTC. Amino acid sequence: CASSGLTGGGNEQFF.